Below are 22 T cell receptor beta chains sequenced from a single sample in a study of regulatory T cells in long-lasting Graves disease. Time point meaning: newly diagnosed GD, antithyroid drugs for less than 3 months. From PBMCs, RNA was extracted and then used to make the TCR library. TCR beta libraries were built with iRepertoire HTBI primers and Arm-PCR of CDR3 regions. TCRdb itself ran the multiplex PCR reads through MiXCR, one entry per CDR3 protein. The profile covers hundreds of thousands of distinct CDR3 sequences, with 16% appearing a single time and 15% to 20% taken by the ten largest. This same sample was also taken into another study, of T cells in Graves' hyperthyroidism and ophthalmopathy.

Sequencing used peripheral blood mononuclear cells (PBMCs), obtained at new diagnosis, from a patient treated with antithyroid drugs. Source of these receptors: a woman aged 25-40 years with Graves disease.

The genes are TRBV18 and TRBJ1-1; perhaps TRBD1 as D (5 bases). CDR3 length: 13 residues. Germline V gives CDR1 KGHSH, CDR2 LQKENI. The V gene lost 2 bases and the J gene lost 3 bases, with 7 bases spanning the gap. CDR3 region: CASSPMGDTEAFF. CDR3 sequence (DNA): TGTGCCAGCTCACCAATGGGGGACACTGAAGCTTTCTTT. The full variable domain, with the rest looked up from reference TRBV18 and TRBJ1-1, is NAGVMQNPRHLVRRRGQEARLRCSPMKGHSHVYWYRQLPEEGLKFMVYLQKENIIDESGMPKERFSAEFPKEGPSILRIQQVVRGDSAAYFCASSPMGDTEAFFGQGTRLTVV.

This clonotype was detected many times. The genes are TRBV5-1 and TRBJ1-1; 7 bases line up with TRBD1. The CDR3 consists of 14 residues. From germline, CDR1 is SGHRS and CDR2 YFSETQ. Unmatched junction bases numbered 6, after V lost 3 bases and J lost 4 bases. The CDR3 region is CASSSMTGSTEAFF. The DNA for the CDR3 is TGCGCCAGCAGCTCGATGACAGGGAGCACTGAAGCTTTCTTT.

This clonotype was observed at least ten times. The gene calls are TRBV4-1 and TRBJ2-7; D unclear. Germline loops: CDR1 MGHRA, CDR2 YSYEKL. Trimming cost V 7 bases and J 1 base, with 17 bases left between them. This CDR3 has 15 amino acids. The CDR3 protein is CASTMTAAGSYEQYF. The CDR3 DNA reads as TGCGCCAGCACCATGACGGCAGCCGGTTCCTACGAGCAGTACTTC.

This clonotype was observed many times. A read error may account for a junction end that differs from germline. The chain recombines TRBV30 with TRBJ1-2; D is uncertain. The CDR3 length is 12 residues. Germline values: CDR1 GTSNPN, CDR2 SVGIG (reference sequence). The CDR3 sequence: CAWSVGRPDPSF. CDR3 nucleotide sequence: TGTGCCTGGAGTGTAGGGCGGCCCGATCCAAGCTTC.

This clonotype has only a few counts. The chain has TRBV5-6 and TRBJ1-1; D is ambiguous. The CDR3 contains 11 residues. Germline V lookup: CDR1 SGHDT, CDR2 YYEEEE. Trimming stripped 4 bases from V and 3 bases from J, with 4 bases between. The CDR3 is CASSKYTEAFF. The CDR3 bases are TGTGCCAGCAGCAAATACACTGAAGCTTTCTTT.

This clonotype was observed at least ten times. The chain uses TRBV6-1 and TRBJ1-6; tentative D call: TRBD1 (5 bases). CDR3 length equals 16 residues. Germline values: CDR1 MNHNS, CDR2 SASEGT. The V gene lost 0 bases and the J gene lost 8 bases, with 14 bases spanning the gap. The CDR3 here is CASSEAGGMSYSPLHF. The CDR3 DNA reads as TGTGCCAGCAGTGAAGCTGGGGGGATGAGCTATTCACCCCTCCACTTT.

This clonotype was detected many times. In DNA, the CDR3 is TGTGCCAGCAGCCTCCCCCGGACAGGGTGGGCCAACACTGAAGCTTTCTTT. This codes for CASSLPRTGWANTEAFF. The chain joins TRBV28 to TRBJ1-1, with 8 nucleotides matching TRBD1. The germline CDR1 and CDR2 sequences are MDHEN and SYDVKM. This CDR3 comprises 17 residues. V lost 6 bases and J lost 2; bases outside the gene matches: 14.

The chain uses TRBV18 and TRBJ2-1, with a weak D call TRBD2 (6 bases). This CDR3 has 14 residues. The germline V gene encodes CDR1 KGHSH and CDR2 LQKENI. V dropped 1 base and J dropped 10 bases, with 14 bases sitting between them. CDR3 region: CASSPLFGSGEQFF. DNA for the CDR3: TGTGCCAGCTCACCACTATTCGGGAGTGGGGAGCAGTTCTTC.

This clonotype was seen ten or more times. V usage is TRBV19 and J usage is TRBJ1-1, with 7 positions matching TRBD1. This CDR3 region has 13 residues. Germline V lookup: CDR1 LNHDA, CDR2 SQIVND (reference sequence). Unmatched junction bases numbered 5, after V lost 7 bases and J lost 3 bases. CDR3 region: CASIDRADTEAFF. The CDR3 DNA sequence: TGTGCCAGTATCGACAGGGCGGACACTGAAGCTTTCTTT.

Many counts were recorded for this clonotype. The junction and the germline gene differ at one end; a read error may be behind it. The chain combines TRBV5-1 with TRBJ2-2; 8 bases agree with TRBD1. Per germline, CDR1 SGHRS and CDR2 YFSETQ. CDR3 length: 14 amino acids. This CDR3 is CASSSDRGGGELFF. CDR3 coding DNA: TGTGCCAGCAGCTCAGACAGGGGAGGCGGGGAGCTGTTTTTT.

For this clonotype: One end of the junction fails to match germline, which may point to a read error. The chain couples TRBV5-1 to TRBJ1-2; D is ambiguous. This CDR3 has 14 residues. The germline V gene encodes CDR1 SGHRS and CDR2 YFSETQ. CDR3 residues: CASSLGVGERGYTF. The CDR3 region has the DNA TGTGCCAGCAGCTTGGGTGTCGGAGAAAGAGGCTACACCTTC.

Turning to this clonotype: A much bigger clone sits one base away, suggesting this may be a read error. This chain links TRBV7-6 with TRBJ2-3; the D call may be TRBD1 or TRBD2 (7 bases each). With 5 bases removed from V and 4 bases from J, the gap between germline ends came to 16 bases. This CDR3 region has 15 residues. Germline CDR1 is SGHVS and CDR2 is FNYEAQ. CDR3 nucleotides: TGTGCCAGCAGCCAAGAGCGGGACAGCGCAGATACGCAGTATTTT. Amino acids: CASSQERDSADTQYF.

This clonotype was counted ten times or more. This chain uses TRBV27 with TRBJ2-1; D may be TRBD2 (6 bases). Germline CDR1 reads MNHEY; CDR2 reads SMNVEV (reference sequence). CDR3 length: 13 amino acids. With 6 bases removed from V and 9 bases from J, the gap between germline ends came to 15 bases. The CDR3, as DNA: TGTGCCAGCAGGGGGGGAGGCGCCGGTGAGCAGTTCTTC. This translates into CASRGGGAGEQFF.

The V gene is TRBV5-1, the J gene TRBJ2-1, with unresolved D. CDR1 and CDR2 from the germline V gene are SGHRS and YFSETQ. Between the trimmed V and J ends, which lost 0 bases and 7 bases, there was a span of 14 bases. The CDR3 length is 15 residues. The CDR3 sequence: CASSLASLGKNEQFF. In nucleotides, the CDR3 is TGCGCCAGCAGCTTGGCTAGTTTGGGGAAGAATGAGCAGTTCTTC.

This clonotype was counted at least ten times. The rearrangement joins TRBV28 to TRBJ2-5; tentative D call: TRBD1 (5 bases). Germline CDR1 and CDR2: MDHEN and SYDVKM. V was pared by 4 bases and J by 1 base, with 7 bases between. CDR3 length equals 13 residues. In DNA, the CDR3 is TGTGCCAGCAGTTCAGACAGCCAAGAGACCCAGTACTTC. Its translation: CASSSDSQETQYF.

This clonotype was recorded many times. The chain combines TRBV6-2 or TRBV6-3 with TRBJ1-2, with 7 bases identical to TRBD1. There are 14 residues in the CDR3. Germline V CDR1 and CDR2: MNHEY, SVGEGT. With V trimmed by 5 bases and J by 6 bases, 9 bases remained unmatched. The DNA of the CDR3 is TGTGCCAGCAGTCGAGGACCAGGGGGTAATGGCTACACCTTC. Its translation: CASSRGPGGNGYTF.

This chain uses TRBV30 with TRBJ2-2; 12 bases map to TRBD2. V lost 7 bases to trimming and J lost 1 base; unmatched junction nucleotides: 4. Looked up from germline, CDR1 is GTSNPN and CDR2 is SVGIG (reference sequence). CDR3 size: 15 residues. CDR3 residues: CASKLAGGNTGELFF. The CDR3 nucleotides are TGTGCCTCAAAACTAGCGGGAGGGAACACCGGGGAGCTGTTTTTT.

This clonotype was seen ten or more times. The rearrangement links TRBV20-1 to TRBJ2-3; D tentatively fits TRBD1 or TRBD2 (5 bases each). The V end lost 6 bases, the J end lost 9 bases, and 25 bases lay between the germline ends. This CDR3 is 15 amino acids long. In germline, CDR1 is DFQATT, CDR2 SNEGSKA (reference sequence). The CDR3: CSARYERGPAGTQYF. The CDR3 DNA reads TGCAGTGCGCGATATGAACGGGGCCCCGCCGGAACGCAGTATTTT.

This clonotype was seen repeatedly, ten times or more. The chain couples TRBV2 to TRBJ1-3; possibly TRBD1 for D (5 bases). Germline V gives CDR1 SNHLY, CDR2 FYNNEI. Trimming left V 7 bases short and J 0 bases short, with 10 bases between. This CDR3 has 14 residues. In DNA form, the CDR3 reads TGTGCCAGCATGGGGGTTGACTCTGGAAACACCATATATTTT. This encodes CASMGVDSGNTIYF. The complete variable domain, with remaining parts taken from reference TRBV2 and TRBJ1-3, reads EPEVTQTPSHQVTQMGQEVILRCVPISNHLYFYWYRQILGQKVEFLVSFYNNEISEKSEIFDDQFSVERPDGSNFTLKIRSTKLEDSAMYFCASMGVDSGNTIYFGEGSWLTVV.

This clonotype was observed many times. The chain recombines TRBV29-1 with TRBJ1-1; 7 positions match TRBD1. Germline lookup yields CDR1 SQVTM and CDR2 ANQGSEA. The V segment lost 6 bases and the J segment 4 bases; nucleotides outside the gene matches: 2. CDR3 length equals 11 residues. CDR3: CSVHRGTEAFF. Here the CDR3 DNA reads TGCAGCGTGCACAGGGGCACTGAAGCTTTCTTT.

In this sample, this clonotype turned up a few times. The chain links TRBV5-1 to TRBJ2-5, with D hard to call. V shed 6 bases and J shed 5 bases, with 17 bases lying between them. CDR3 length: 14 residues. Germline CDR1 is SGHRS and CDR2 is YFSETQ. CDR3 bases: TGCGCCAGCACGTTTGAGGCGAGTCCCGAGACCCAGTACTTC. Translating it yields CASTFEASPETQYF.

The sample holds many counts of this clonotype. This chain links TRBV11-1 with TRBJ2-2; weak D call: TRBD1 (6 bases). Looked up from germline, CDR1 is SGHAT and CDR2 is FQDESV (reference sequence). Trimming pared 5 bases from V and 3 bases from J, leaving 13 bases between. The CDR3 covers 15 residues. The chain's CDR3 is CASSQRTAYTGELFF. CDR3 bases: TGTGCCAGCAGCCAGAGGACAGCCTACACCGGGGAGCTGTTTTTT.